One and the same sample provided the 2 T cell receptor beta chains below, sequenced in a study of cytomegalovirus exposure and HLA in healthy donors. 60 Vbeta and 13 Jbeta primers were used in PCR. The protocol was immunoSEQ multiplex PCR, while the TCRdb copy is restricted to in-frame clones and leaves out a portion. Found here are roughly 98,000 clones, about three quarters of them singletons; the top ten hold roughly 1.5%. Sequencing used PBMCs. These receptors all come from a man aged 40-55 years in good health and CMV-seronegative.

The CDR3 here is CASSFRRQSYEQYF. CDR3 DNA: TGTGCCAGCAGTTTCAGGAGGCAGTCCTACGAGCAGTACTTC. This chain joins TRBV28 and TRBJ2-7, with D possibly TRBD2 on 5 matching bases. CDR3 length: 14 amino acids. Germline values: CDR1 MDHEN, CDR2 SYDVKM. The ends were cut back, 3 bases at V and 1 base at J, with 10 bases in the middle.

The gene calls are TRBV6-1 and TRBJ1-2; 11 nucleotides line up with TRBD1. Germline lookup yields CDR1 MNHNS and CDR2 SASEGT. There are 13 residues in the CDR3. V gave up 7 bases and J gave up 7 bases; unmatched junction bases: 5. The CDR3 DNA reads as TGTGCCAGCACCCGCGGGACAGGGGGTGGCTACACCTTC. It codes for CASTRGTGGGYTF.